This TCR beta chain originates from a study of T cell repertoires in cytomegalovirus infection. TCRdb reprocessed the reads via MiXCR and lists one record per CDR3 protein. The sample carries roughly 230,000 distinct CDR3 sequences, approximately 15% recorded once. The CDR3 consists of 15 residues. The V and J ends lost 4 bases and 10 bases respectively, with 20 bases between them. Germline assignment: CDR1 SGHVS and CDR2 FQNEAQ. This clonotype was recorded at least ten times. The sample comprised CD8+ T cells from PBMCs. This chain links TRBV7-8 with TRBJ2-1; D may be TRBD1 (6 bases). The receptor was derived from a human donor in good health (CMV status not recorded). Some clones in this sample may be carry-over from other donors' samples. DNA for the CDR3: TGTGCCAGCAGCTCACCCCTTGGACAGACCCACGAGCAGTTCTTC. Its translation is CASSSPLGQTHEQFF.